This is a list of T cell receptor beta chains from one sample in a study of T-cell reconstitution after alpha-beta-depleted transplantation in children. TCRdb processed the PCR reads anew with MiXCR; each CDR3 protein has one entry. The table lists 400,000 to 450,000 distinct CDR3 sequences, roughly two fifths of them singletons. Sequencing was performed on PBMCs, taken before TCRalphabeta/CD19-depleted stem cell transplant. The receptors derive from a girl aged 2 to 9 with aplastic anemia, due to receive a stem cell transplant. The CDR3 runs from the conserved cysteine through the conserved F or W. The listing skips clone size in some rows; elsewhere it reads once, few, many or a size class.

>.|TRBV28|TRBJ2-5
CASRTGLETQYF
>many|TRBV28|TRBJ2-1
CASSLVRWTYNEQFF
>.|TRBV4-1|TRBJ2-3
CASSRTTGVVLSTDTQYF
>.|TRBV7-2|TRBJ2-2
CASSSDPNTGELFF
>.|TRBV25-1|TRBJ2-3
CASSDGGGWNTQYF
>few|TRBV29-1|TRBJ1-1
CSVEEQNTEAFF
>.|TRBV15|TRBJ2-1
CATSRSPPLAGGDNEQFF
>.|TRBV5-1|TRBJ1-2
CASSLTVASDGYTF
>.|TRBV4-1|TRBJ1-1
CASSRQTGERRTEAFF
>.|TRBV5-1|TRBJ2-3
CASSLSGVRTDTQYF
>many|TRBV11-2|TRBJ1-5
CASSLDPTVYSNQPQHF